This TCR beta chain was recorded in a study of molecular identifiers for immune sequencing clone quantification. The overall study: Replicate experiments divided RNA from about 19,000 or 110,000 naive CD8 cells into five parts and sequenced four. Study conclusions and caveats: Clones above 20 RNA copies held over 98% of effector molecules, under 1% in naive cells.

Points on this clonotype: Its antigen is undetermined. Likely a read error: the CDR3 ends without its conserved phenylalanine or tryptophan.

This CDR3 has 15 amino acids. V lost 3 bases, J lost 4 bases, and 9 bases stayed unmatched. From about 19,000 to 1,100,000 sorted cells, naive CD8 libraries were generated with 10%, 30% or 50% RNA. Bulk TCR libraries were made with methods that had been previously described and with listed TCR primers. MiXCR, run by TCRdb on the PCR reads, gives a single entry per CDR3 protein. The sample has 250,000 to 400,000 distinct CDR3 sequences, around a fifth seen once. This TCR was sampled from a human donor in good health. Some libraries in this study had Jurkat cell RNA spiked in. Source material: naive CD8+ T cells from blood, with Jurkat cell RNA spiked in. As for subset: FACS-sorted CD8+CD4-CCR7+CD45RA+ naive T cells. This chain connects TRBV12-3 or TRBV12-4 to TRBJ2-7; 7 nucleotides match TRBD2. The CDR3 loop is CASSFGSLGGYEQYS. The CDR3 DNA sequence: TGTGCCAGCAGTTTCGGGTCCCTCGGGGGGTACGAGCAGTACTCC.